This is a list of T cell receptor beta chains from one sample in a study of vaccination and CD4 T cells after COVID-19. One entry per CDR3 protein, called by TCRdb with MiXCR from the PCR reads. Among around 21,000 distinct CDR3 sequences listed, less than 60% were seen once. No antigen has been assigned to these receptors. The sample in question was CD4+ T cells from blood, cultured in vitro, obtained after SARS-CoV-2 vaccination. The receptors were sampled from a human donor who had recovered from COVID-19. The CDR3 runs from the conserved cysteine through the conserved F or W. A D gene is named only where the DNA matches it firmly. For some rows the clone size is stated as once, few or many, or as a class when expanded; others skip it.

CDR3nt: TGTGCCAGCAGTGAAGCAGGGTCCTTAAGTGAAGCTTTCTTT
CDR3aa: CASSEAGSLSEAFF
len: 14
j_gene: TRBJ1-1
abundance: few
d_gene: NA
v_gene: TRBV6-1

CDR3nt: TGTGCCAGCAGCTCACCACTAGCGGGAGGAAGCACAGATACGCAGTATTTT
CDR3aa: CASSSPLAGGSTDTQYF
len: 17
j_gene: TRBJ2-3
abundance: few
d_gene: TRBD2
v_gene: TRBV7-6

CDR3nt: TGTGCAAGTGGGAGGAAGGGGGGTAATTCACCCCTCCACTTT
CDR3aa: CASGRKGGNSPLHF
len: 14
j_gene: TRBJ1-6
abundance: NA
d_gene: NA
v_gene: TRBV12-3/TRBV12-4

CDR3nt: TGTGCCAGCAGTTCCCTACAGACCGCCTCACCCACCGGGGAGCTGTTTTTT
CDR3aa: CASSSLQTASPTGELFF
len: 17
j_gene: TRBJ2-2
abundance: once
d_gene: NA
v_gene: TRBV6-5

CDR3nt: TGTGCCAGTGGACTAAGGGTGAACACTGAAGCTTTCTTT
CDR3aa: CASGLRVNTEAFF
len: 13
j_gene: TRBJ1-1
abundance: few
d_gene: NA
v_gene: TRBV19

CDR3nt: TGCAGTGCTAACAGGGTATCTGAAGCTTTCTTT
CDR3aa: CSANRVSEAFF
len: 11
j_gene: TRBJ1-1
abundance: few
d_gene: NA
v_gene: TRBV20-1

CDR3nt: TGTGCCAGCAGCTCAGCACCCGGGACTAGCGGGAGAAATGAGCAGTTCTTC
CDR3aa: CASSSAPGTSGRNEQFF
len: 17
j_gene: TRBJ2-1
abundance: NA
d_gene: TRBD2
v_gene: TRBV7-3

CDR3nt: TGCAGTGCTAGACGGGAGACCCAGTACTTC
CDR3aa: CSARRETQYF
len: 10
j_gene: TRBJ2-5
abundance: few
d_gene: NA
v_gene: TRBV20-1

CDR3nt: TGTGCCAGCAGTTACGCTAGCGGGAGGTTGGAGACCCAGTACTTC
CDR3aa: CASSYASGRLETQYF
len: 15
j_gene: TRBJ2-5
abundance: NA
d_gene: TRBD2
v_gene: TRBV6-5

CDR3nt: TGTGCCAGTAGTATCATGGTTAATAGCAATCAGCCCCAGCATTTT
CDR3aa: CASSIMVNSNQPQHF
len: 15
j_gene: TRBJ1-5
abundance: few
d_gene: NA
v_gene: TRBV19

CDR3nt: TGTGCCACCAGCAGAGATAGAAGAGACTACGAGCAGTACTTC
CDR3aa: CATSRDRRDYEQYF
len: 14
j_gene: TRBJ2-7
abundance: NA
d_gene: NA
v_gene: TRBV15

CDR3nt: TGCAGTGCGTCATTACTGGGAGATACGCAGTATTTT
CDR3aa: CSASLLGDTQYF
len: 12
j_gene: TRBJ2-3
abundance: NA
d_gene: NA
v_gene: TRBV20-1

CDR3nt: TGTGCCAGCAGCTTAGGCAGGGCGGGCAATCAGCCCCAGCATTTT
CDR3aa: CASSLGRAGNQPQHF
len: 15
j_gene: TRBJ1-5
abundance: few
d_gene: NA
v_gene: TRBV7-2

CDR3nt: TGTGCCAGCAGTTCAACCGGGACTAGCTTCTTCGAGCAGTACTTC
CDR3aa: CASSSTGTSFFEQYF
len: 15
j_gene: TRBJ2-7
abundance: few
d_gene: TRBD2
v_gene: TRBV28

CDR3nt: TGTGCCAGCAGCTTAAGGGTATGGGAGACCCAGTACTTC
CDR3aa: CASSLRVWETQYF
len: 13
j_gene: TRBJ2-5
abundance: NA
d_gene: NA
v_gene: TRBV7-8

CDR3nt: TGTGCCAGCAGTTACTTCACAGGTGAAGCTTTCTTT
CDR3aa: CASSYFTGEAFF
len: 12
j_gene: TRBJ1-1
abundance: NA
d_gene: NA
v_gene: TRBV6-2/TRBV6-3

CDR3nt: TGCAGTGCTAGCAGTCTAGCGGGAGTCACCGGGGAGCTGTTTTTT
CDR3aa: CSASSLAGVTGELFF
len: 15
j_gene: TRBJ2-2
abundance: once
d_gene: TRBD2
v_gene: TRBV20-1

CDR3nt: TGTGCCAGCAGCTTCCTCGCGGGTCGTCGCAATGAGCAGTTCTTC
CDR3aa: CASSFLAGRRNEQFF
len: 15
j_gene: TRBJ2-1
abundance: NA
d_gene: NA
v_gene: TRBV11-3

CDR3nt: TGTGCCAGCGGGTCCGATAATCAGCCCCAGCATTTT
CDR3aa: CASGSDNQPQHF
len: 12
j_gene: TRBJ1-5
abundance: few
d_gene: NA
v_gene: TRBV2

CDR3nt: TGTGCCAGCAGCTCTTTCTCTGGATATGGCTACACCTTC
CDR3aa: CASSSFSGYGYTF
len: 13
j_gene: TRBJ1-2
abundance: few
d_gene: NA
v_gene: TRBV11-2

CDR3nt: TGTGCCAGCCGCTTGACATCAGGAGCTGAAGCTTTCTTT
CDR3aa: CASRLTSGAEAFF
len: 13
j_gene: TRBJ1-1
abundance: NA
d_gene: NA
v_gene: TRBV6-2/TRBV6-3

CDR3nt: TGTGCCAGCGGGGGGGGACAGGGGAACACTGAAGCTTTCTTT
CDR3aa: CASGGGQGNTEAFF
len: 14
j_gene: TRBJ1-1
abundance: NA
d_gene: TRBD1
v_gene: TRBV2

CDR3nt: TGTGCCAGCAGTTCTGGTTACGAGCAGTACTTC
CDR3aa: CASSSGYEQYF
len: 11
j_gene: TRBJ2-7
abundance: NA
d_gene: NA
v_gene: TRBV28

CDR3nt: TGTGCCACCAGCAGAGATCGAGGAAGGGGCGTAGAGACCCAGTACTTC
CDR3aa: CATSRDRGRGVETQYF
len: 16
j_gene: TRBJ2-5
abundance: NA
d_gene: NA
v_gene: TRBV15

CDR3nt: TGTGCCAGCAGCCCACCTCTTTCAGGGGCTTTCTTT
CDR3aa: CASSPPLSGAFF
len: 12
j_gene: TRBJ1-1
abundance: NA
d_gene: NA
v_gene: TRBV7-9

CDR3nt: TGTGCCAGCAGTCTCAGCGGGAGAGGCACAGATACGCAGTATTTT
CDR3aa: CASSLSGRGTDTQYF
len: 15
j_gene: TRBJ2-3
abundance: NA
d_gene: TRBD2
v_gene: TRBV6-1

CDR3nt: TGTGCCAGTGGGAGGCTGACAGCGTCTAACTATGGCTACACCTTC
CDR3aa: CASGRLTASNYGYTF
len: 15
j_gene: TRBJ1-2
abundance: NA
d_gene: NA
v_gene: TRBV19

CDR3nt: TGTGCCAGCAGTTTAGGGGGGACCCGCACAGATACGCAGTATTTT
CDR3aa: CASSLGGTRTDTQYF
len: 15
j_gene: TRBJ2-3
abundance: few
d_gene: NA
v_gene: TRBV27

CDR3nt: TGTGCCAGCAGCTCTAGAGGCAATCAGCCCCAGCATTTT
CDR3aa: CASSSRGNQPQHF
len: 13
j_gene: TRBJ1-5
abundance: NA
d_gene: NA
v_gene: TRBV7-2

CDR3nt: TGCAGTGCTAGAGTAGGGGTGAATGGCTACACCTTC
CDR3aa: CSARVGVNGYTF
len: 12
j_gene: TRBJ1-2
abundance: few
d_gene: NA
v_gene: TRBV20-1

CDR3nt: TGTGCCAGCAGCGTGACGGTGAACACTGAAGCTTTCTTT
CDR3aa: CASSVTVNTEAFF
len: 13
j_gene: TRBJ1-1
abundance: NA
d_gene: NA
v_gene: TRBV7-6

CDR3nt: TGTGCCAGCAGTTACGCCTCCCCGGGACAGGGGGGGAATGAGCAGTTCTTC
CDR3aa: CASSYASPGQGGNEQFF
len: 17
j_gene: TRBJ2-1
abundance: NA
d_gene: TRBD1
v_gene: TRBV6-5

CDR3nt: TGTGCCAGTAGTCAACAGGGAAGGAACGGCTACACCTTC
CDR3aa: CASSQQGRNGYTF
len: 13
j_gene: TRBJ1-2
abundance: NA
d_gene: NA
v_gene: TRBV19

CDR3nt: TGCAGTGCCTCGGACAGGAGCTACGAGCAGTACTTC
CDR3aa: CSASDRSYEQYF
len: 12
j_gene: TRBJ2-7
abundance: NA
d_gene: TRBD1
v_gene: TRBV20-1

CDR3nt: TGTGCCAGCAGCTTAATCAACACTGAAGCTTTCTTT
CDR3aa: CASSLINTEAFF
len: 12
j_gene: TRBJ1-1
abundance: NA
d_gene: NA
v_gene: TRBV7-6

CDR3nt: TGCAGTGCTAGAGTGGGGAGTAGGACAGCGAACACCGGGGAGCTGTTTTTT
CDR3aa: CSARVGSRTANTGELFF
len: 17
j_gene: TRBJ2-2
abundance: few
d_gene: NA
v_gene: TRBV20-1

CDR3nt: TGTGCCAGCAGTTTACGGTTTCAGCCCCAGCATTTT
CDR3aa: CASSLRFQPQHF
len: 12
j_gene: TRBJ1-5
abundance: few
d_gene: NA
v_gene: TRBV12-3/TRBV12-4

CDR3nt: TGTGCCAGCAGCGTCCGGACAGGGGCAGGAAACACCATATATTTT
CDR3aa: CASSVRTGAGNTIYF
len: 15
j_gene: TRBJ1-3
abundance: NA
d_gene: TRBD1
v_gene: TRBV7-6

CDR3nt: TGCGCCAGCAGCCAAGAAGTTTACAATCAGCCCCAGCATTTT
CDR3aa: CASSQEVYNQPQHF
len: 14
j_gene: TRBJ1-5
abundance: few
d_gene: NA
v_gene: TRBV4-3

CDR3nt: TGCAGTGCCTTAGCGGACACTTCCTACAATGAGCAGTTCTTC
CDR3aa: CSALADTSYNEQFF
len: 14
j_gene: TRBJ2-1
abundance: NA
d_gene: NA
v_gene: TRBV20-1

CDR3nt: TGTGCCACCAGCGATCGGGGCGGGAGGAACACCGGGGAGCTGTTTTTT
CDR3aa: CATSDRGGRNTGELFF
len: 16
j_gene: TRBJ2-2
abundance: NA
d_gene: TRBD2
v_gene: TRBV24-1

CDR3nt: TGTGCCAGCAGCTTTTCCAGGACAGGGGCCTACGAGCAGTACTTC
CDR3aa: CASSFSRTGAYEQYF
len: 15
j_gene: TRBJ2-7
abundance: NA
d_gene: TRBD1
v_gene: TRBV5-8

CDR3nt: TGTGCCAGCAGCCGAACGGACTGGAGCGAGCAGTACTTC
CDR3aa: CASSRTDWSEQYF
len: 13
j_gene: TRBJ2-7
abundance: once
d_gene: NA
v_gene: TRBV7-9

CDR3nt: TGTGCCAGCAGCTCACAGGGGGCTAACTATGGCTACACCTTC
CDR3aa: CASSSQGANYGYTF
len: 14
j_gene: TRBJ1-2
abundance: NA
d_gene: TRBD1
v_gene: TRBV5-4

CDR3nt: TGCAGCGTCTCGACAGGGAGTGAGCCCCAGCATTTT
CDR3aa: CSVSTGSEPQHF
len: 12
j_gene: TRBJ1-5
abundance: few
d_gene: TRBD1
v_gene: TRBV29-1

CDR3nt: TGTGCCAGCAGCTTAGTAACCGGGACAGGGAGTGGCTACACCTTC
CDR3aa: CASSLVTGTGSGYTF
len: 15
j_gene: TRBJ1-2
abundance: NA
d_gene: TRBD1
v_gene: TRBV7-9